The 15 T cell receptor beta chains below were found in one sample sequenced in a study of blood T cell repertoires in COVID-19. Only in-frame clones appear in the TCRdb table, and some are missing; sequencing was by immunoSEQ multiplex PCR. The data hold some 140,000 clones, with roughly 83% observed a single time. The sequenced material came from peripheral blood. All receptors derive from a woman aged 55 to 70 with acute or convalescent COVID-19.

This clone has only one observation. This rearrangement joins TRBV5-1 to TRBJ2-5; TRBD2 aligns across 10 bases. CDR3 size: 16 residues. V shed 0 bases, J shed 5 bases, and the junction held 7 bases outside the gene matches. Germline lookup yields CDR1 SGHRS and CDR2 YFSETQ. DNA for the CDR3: TGCGCCAGCAGCTTGGGGGCTAGCGGGGGACGGGAGACCCAGTACTTC. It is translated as CASSLGASGGRETQYF.

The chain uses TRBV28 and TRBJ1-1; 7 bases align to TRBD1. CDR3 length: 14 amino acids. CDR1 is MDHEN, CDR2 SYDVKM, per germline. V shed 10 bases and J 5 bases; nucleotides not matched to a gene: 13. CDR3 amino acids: CATRGAGMGTEAFF. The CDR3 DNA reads TGTGCCACCAGGGGGGCAGGGATGGGGACTGAAGCTTTCTTT.

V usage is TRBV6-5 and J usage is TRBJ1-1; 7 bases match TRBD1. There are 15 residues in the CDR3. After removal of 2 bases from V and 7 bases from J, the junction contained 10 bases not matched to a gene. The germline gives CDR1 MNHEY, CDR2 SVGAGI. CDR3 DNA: TGTGCCAGCAGTTACGGAGGAGGGGGCCGGGGTGAAGCTTTCTTT. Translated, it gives CASSYGGGGRGEAFF.

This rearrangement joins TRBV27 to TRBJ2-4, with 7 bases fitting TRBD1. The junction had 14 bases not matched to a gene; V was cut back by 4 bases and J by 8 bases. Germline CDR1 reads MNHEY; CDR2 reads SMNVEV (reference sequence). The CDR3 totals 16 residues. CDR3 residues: CASSSDETGWIYIQYF. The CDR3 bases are TGTGCCAGCAGTTCGGACGAGACAGGGTGGATATACATTCAGTACTTC.

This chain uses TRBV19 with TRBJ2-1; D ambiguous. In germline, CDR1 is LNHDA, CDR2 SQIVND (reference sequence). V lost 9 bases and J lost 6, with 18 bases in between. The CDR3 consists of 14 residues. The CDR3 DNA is TGTGCCAGCGCCAAACAAATCGCCTTCAATGAGCAGTTCTTC. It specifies CASAKQIAFNEQFF.

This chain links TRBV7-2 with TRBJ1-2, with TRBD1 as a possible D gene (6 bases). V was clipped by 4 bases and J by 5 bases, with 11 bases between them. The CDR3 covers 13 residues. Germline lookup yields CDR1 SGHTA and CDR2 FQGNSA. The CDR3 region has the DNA TGTGCCAGCAGCTCACCTACAGGGTATGGCTACACCTTC. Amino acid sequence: CASSSPTGYGYTF.

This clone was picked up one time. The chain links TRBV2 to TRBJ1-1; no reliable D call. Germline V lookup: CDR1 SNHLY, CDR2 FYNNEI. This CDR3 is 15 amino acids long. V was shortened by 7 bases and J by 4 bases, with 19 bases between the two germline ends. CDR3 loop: CASKAGLGGTTEAFF. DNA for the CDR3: TGTGCCAGCAAAGCTGGTCTCGGAGGTACCACTGAAGCTTTCTTT. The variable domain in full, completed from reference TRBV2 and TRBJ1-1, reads EPEVTQTPSHQVTQMGQEVILRCVPISNHLYFYWYRQILGQKVEFLVSFYNNEISEKSEIFDDQFSVERPDGSNFTLKIRSTKLEDSAMYFCASKAGLGGTTEAFFGQGTRLTVV.

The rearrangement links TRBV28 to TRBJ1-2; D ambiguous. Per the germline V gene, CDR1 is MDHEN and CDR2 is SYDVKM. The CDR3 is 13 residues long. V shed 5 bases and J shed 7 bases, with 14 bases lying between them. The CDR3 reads CASSPTWFGGYTF. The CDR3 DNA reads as TGTGCCAGCAGTCCTACGTGGTTTGGTGGCTACACCTTC.

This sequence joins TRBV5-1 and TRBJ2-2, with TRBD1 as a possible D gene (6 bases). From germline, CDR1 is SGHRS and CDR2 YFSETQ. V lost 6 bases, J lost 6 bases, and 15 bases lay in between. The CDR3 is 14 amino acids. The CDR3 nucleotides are TGCGCCAGCACCAAAAAACAGGGCGCCGGGGAGCTGTTTTTT. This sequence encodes CASTKKQGAGELFF.

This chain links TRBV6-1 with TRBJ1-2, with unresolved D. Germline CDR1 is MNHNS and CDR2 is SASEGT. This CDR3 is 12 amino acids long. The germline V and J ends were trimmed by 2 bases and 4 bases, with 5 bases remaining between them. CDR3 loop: CASSETAYGYTF. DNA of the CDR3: TGTGCCAGCAGTGAAACAGCCTATGGCTACACCTTC.

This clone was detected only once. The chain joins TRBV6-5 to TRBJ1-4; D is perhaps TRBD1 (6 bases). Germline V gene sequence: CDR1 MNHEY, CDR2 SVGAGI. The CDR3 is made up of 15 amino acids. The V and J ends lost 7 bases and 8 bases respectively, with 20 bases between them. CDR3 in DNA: TGTGCCAGCACCTCTACGCCCCAGGGGAACGAAAAACTGTTTTTT. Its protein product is CASTSTPQGNEKLFF.

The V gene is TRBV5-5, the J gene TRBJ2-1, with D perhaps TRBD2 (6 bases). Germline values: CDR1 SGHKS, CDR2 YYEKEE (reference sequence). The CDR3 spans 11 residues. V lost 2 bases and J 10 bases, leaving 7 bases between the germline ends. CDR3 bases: TGTGCCAGCAGCTTCCGGGAGGAGCAGTTCTTC. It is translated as CASSFREEQFF.

The CDR3 protein is CATSRNRLGGSPLHF. CDR3 coding DNA: TGTGCCACCAGCAGAAACAGGCTCGGGGGTTCACCCCTCCACTTT. The chain combines TRBV15 with TRBJ1-6, with D tentatively TRBD1 (5 bases). This CDR3 has 15 amino acids. V lost 2 bases and J lost 9, with 14 bases in between. CDR1 is LNHNV and CDR2 is YYDKDF in the germline V gene (reference sequence).

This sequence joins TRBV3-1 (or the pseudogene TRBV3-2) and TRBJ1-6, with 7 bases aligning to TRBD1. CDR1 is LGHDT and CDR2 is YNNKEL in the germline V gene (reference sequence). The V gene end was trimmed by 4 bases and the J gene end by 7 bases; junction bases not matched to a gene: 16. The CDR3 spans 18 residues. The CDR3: CASSPPDRDISPNSPLHF. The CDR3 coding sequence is TGTGCCAGCAGCCCCCCTGACAGGGACATCTCCCCAAATTCACCCCTCCACTTT.

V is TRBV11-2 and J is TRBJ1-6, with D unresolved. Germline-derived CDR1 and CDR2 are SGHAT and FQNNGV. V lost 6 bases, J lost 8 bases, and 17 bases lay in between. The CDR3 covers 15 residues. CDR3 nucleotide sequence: TGTGCCAGCAGGCTAGGCGGCCAATTTTATTCACCCCTCCACTTT. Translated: CASRLGGQFYSPLHF.